Listed here are 22 T cell receptor beta chains from one sample, sequenced in a study of neurological immune-mediated disorders (dated by TCRdb to the late 2010s). The library was made by 5' RACE. Sequencing instrument: Illumina HiSeq 2500. Using fastp at Q25 and MiXCR, TCRdb reprocessed the public reads and kept productive beta chains. Every CDR3 protein is listed once, alongside the most common genes and DNA of its rows. The sample table shows around 28,000 distinct CDR3 sequences, and 5% to 8% are seen once. About 8.1% of the sample comes from the top ten. Sequencing used PBMCs. The source of these receptors is a woman in her fifties or sixties in good health.

Ten or more counts support this clonotype. The chain is built from TRBV7-8 and TRBJ2-7; D gene unclear. The CDR3 sequence is 16 residues long. Germline V CDR1 and CDR2: SGHVS, FQNEAQ. The ends were cut back, 2 bases at V and 0 bases at J, with 14 bases in the middle. CDR3 region: CASSLRPKPSSYEQYF. CDR3 sequence (DNA): TGTGCCAGCAGCTTAAGACCTAAGCCGAGCTCCTACGAGCAGTACTTC.

There are many counts of this clonotype. CDR3 nucleotides: TGCGCCAGCAGCGACTCAGGGGGCGGACTTAATGAAAAACTGTTTTTT. Its translation is CASSDSGGGLNEKLFF. The rearrangement links TRBV4-1 to TRBJ1-4; TRBD1 agrees at 8 bases. J gave up 4 bases and V 5 bases, and 9 bases lay outside the gene matches. Germline-derived CDR1 and CDR2 are MGHRA and YSYEKL. The CDR3 length is 16 residues.

This clonotype was observed many times. This chain joins TRBV19 and TRBJ1-5; no firm D call. Trimming removed 7 bases at V and 3 bases at J, with 13 bases between. This CDR3 region has 14 residues. Germline V gene sequence: CDR1 LNHDA, CDR2 SQIVND (reference sequence). CDR3: CASTIDGPNQPQHF. The CDR3 DNA is TGTGCCAGTACTATCGACGGGCCCAATCAGCCCCAGCATTTT.

This clonotype has ten or more counts. The chain links TRBV3-1 to TRBJ1-1; possible D gene TRBD1, 5 bases. Germline lookup yields CDR1 LGHDT and CDR2 YNNKEL (reference sequence). The V end lost 1 base, the J end lost 4 bases, and 10 bases lay between the germline ends. The CDR3 has 14 residues. The CDR3 DNA sequence: TGTGCCAGCAGCCAAGCGGGGGTGGCCACTGAAGCTTTCTTT. This encodes CASSQAGVATEAFF. The whole variable domain, remainder taken from reference TRBV3-1 and TRBJ1-1, is DTAVSQTPKYLVTQMGNDKSIKCEQNLGHDTMYWYKQDSKKFLKIMFSYNNKELIINETVPNRFSPKSPDKAHLNLHINSLELGDSAVYFCASSQAGVATEAFFGQGTRLTVV.

This clonotype was detected ten times or more. The chain uses TRBV20-1 and TRBJ1-5; maybe TRBD1 (5 bases). CDR3 length: 13 amino acids. Between the trimmed V and J ends, which lost 6 bases and 6 bases, there was a span of 15 bases. Germline V gives CDR1 DFQATT, CDR2 SNEGSKA (reference sequence). In nucleotides, the CDR3 is TGCAGTGCCAAACCAGTCGGGACTCAGCCCCAGCATTTT. Translating it yields CSAKPVGTQPQHF.

This clonotype is labeled as medium-sized. The chain couples TRBV20-1 to TRBJ2-1; TRBD2 agrees at 9 bases. Germline V gene lookup returns CDR1 DFQATT and CDR2 SNEGSKA (reference sequence). V trimming: 0 bases; J trimming: 0 bases; junction bases outside the gene matches: 0. This CDR3 has 15 amino acids. CDR3 in amino acids: CSARDSGSSYNEQFF. CDR3 DNA: TGCAGTGCTAGAGATAGCGGGAGCTCCTACAATGAGCAGTTCTTC.

This clonotype has ten or more counts. The rearrangement joins TRBV10-3 to TRBJ2-1; 8 nucleotides line up with TRBD1. Germline assignment: CDR1 ENHRY and CDR2 SYGVKD. This CDR3 has 14 residues. V dropped 5 bases and J dropped 6; count of bases not matched to a gene: 6. Here the CDR3 DNA reads TGTGCCATCAGTCAGAGGGACAGGACCAATGAGCAGTTCTTC. It codes for CAISQRDRTNEQFF.

This clonotype showed up many times. This chain links TRBV7-9 with TRBJ2-1; TRBD2 aligns across 7 bases. The V gene end was trimmed by 2 bases and the J gene end by 4 bases; junction bases not matched to a gene: 5. This CDR3 spans 15 amino acids. Germline V gene data show CDR1 as SEHNR and CDR2 as FQNEAQ (reference sequence). The CDR3, as DNA: TGTGCCAGCAGCTTACGGTCTAGCGGATACAATGAGCAGTTCTTC. It yields the protein CASSLRSSGYNEQFF.

This clonotype was counted a few times. The V gene is TRBV18, the J gene TRBJ2-1; D gene ambiguous. Trimming stripped 3 bases from V and 9 bases from J, with 12 bases between. From germline, CDR1 is KGHSH and CDR2 LQKENI. The CDR3 is made up of 13 amino acids. This chain's CDR3 is CASSPDPVGEQFF. CDR3 nucleotide sequence: TGTGCCAGCTCACCCGACCCCGTCGGTGAGCAGTTCTTC.

This clonotype has at least ten counts. The V call is TRBV7-9, the J call TRBJ1-5, with D tentatively TRBD1 (5 bases). The germline V gene encodes CDR1 SEHNR and CDR2 FQNEAQ (reference sequence). V lost 10 bases and J 5 bases, leaving 9 bases between the germline ends. This CDR3 is 11 amino acids long. Here the CDR3 DNA reads TGTGCCATCGGGGGGGATCAGCCCCAGCATTTT. The encoded protein is CAIGGDQPQHF. The full variable domain, rest sourced from reference TRBV7-9 and TRBJ1-5, is DTGVSQNPRHKITKRGQNVTFRCDPISEHNRLYWYRQTLGQGPEFLTYFQNEAQLEKSRLLSDRFSAERPKGSFSTLEIQRTEQGDSAMYLCAIGGDQPQHFGDGTRLSIL.

This clonotype was seen ten or more times. This chain uses TRBV29-1 with TRBJ2-3; D call uncertain. Germline V CDR1 and CDR2: SQVTM, ANQGSEA. The CDR3 has 14 residues. Trimming removed 7 bases at V and 6 bases at J, with 20 bases between. The CDR3 loop reads CSADTMNRRDTQYF. The CDR3 region has the DNA TGCAGCGCCGATACCATGAACCGAAGGGATACGCAGTATTTT.

This clonotype was seen ten or more times. The V gene is TRBV20-1, the J gene TRBJ2-5; 10 bases are a match to TRBD2. The J segment lost 0 bases and the V segment lost 1 base, leaving 5 bases of the junction unmatched. This CDR3 region has 16 residues. Germline V CDR1 and CDR2: DFQATT, SNEGSKA (reference sequence). The CDR3 here is CSARALAGNYQETQYF. For the CDR3, the DNA is TGCAGTGCTAGAGCACTAGCGGGGAATTACCAAGAGACCCAGTACTTC.

With regard to this clonotype: A read error may be the cause here, since a much bigger clone is one base away. The V gene is TRBV11-2, the J gene TRBJ2-7; 8 nucleotides line up with TRBD1. Per the germline V gene, CDR1 is SGHAT and CDR2 is FQNNGV. This CDR3 contains 14 residues. The CDR3 sequence: CVSSPRTGPYEQYF. The CDR3 coding sequence is TGTGTCAGCAGCCCTCGGACAGGGCCCTACGAGCAGTACTTC.

Ten or more counts support this clonotype. This chain links TRBV20-1 with TRBJ2-5; D remains unclear. This CDR3 comprises 15 residues. Trimming removed 3 bases from V and 2 bases from J, with 16 bases in between. Germline CDR1 and CDR2: DFQATT and SNEGSKA (reference sequence). The DNA for the CDR3 is TGCAGTGCTAGTGCCCCGGTCCGAACTCAAGAGACCCAGTACTTC. Protein: CSASAPVRTQETQYF.

This clonotype has ten or more counts. The gene calls are TRBV5-4 and TRBJ2-3; perhaps TRBD2 as D (5 bases). Germline lookup yields CDR1 SGHNT and CDR2 YYREEE (reference sequence). The V and J ends lost 3 bases and 0 bases respectively, with 14 bases between them. CDR3 length equals 16 residues. This CDR3 reads CASSSPRLHSTDTQYF. CDR3 nucleotides: TGTGCCAGCAGCTCCCCCAGACTACATAGCACAGATACGCAGTATTTT.

This clonotype was counted ten times or more. The chain uses TRBV6-1 and TRBJ1-2; weak D call: TRBD1 (5 bases). The V end was cut by 6 bases, the J end by 5 bases, with 7 bases between. CDR1 and CDR2 from the germline V gene are MNHNS and SASEGT. The CDR3 runs to 11 residues. The CDR3 DNA reads TGTGCCAGCAGGACAGTATATGGCTACACCTTC. This translates into CASRTVYGYTF.

The sample holds many counts of this clonotype. V usage is TRBV5-1 and J usage is TRBJ1-3; D gene unclear. Trimming cost V 4 bases and J 0 bases, with 11 bases left between them. Germline CDR1 SGHRS, CDR2 YFSETQ. There are 15 residues in the CDR3. CDR3 loop: CASSPEGGSGNTIYF. The CDR3 region has the DNA TGCGCCAGCAGCCCGGAAGGCGGCTCTGGAAACACCATATATTTT.

Many counts were recorded for this clonotype. The V call is TRBV10-3, the J call TRBJ2-2; D unresolved. This CDR3 comprises 12 residues. The V gene lost 5 bases and the J gene lost 7 bases, with 8 bases spanning the gap. Germline V gives CDR1 ENHRY, CDR2 SYGVKD. CDR3 sequence: CAISSQSGELFF. CDR3 nucleotide sequence: TGTGCCATCAGTTCCCAAAGCGGGGAGCTGTTTTTT.

The table lists this clonotype with many counts. V usage is TRBV20-1 and J usage is TRBJ2-7; 9 bases line up with TRBD2. Trimming removed 8 bases from V and 4 bases from J; junction bases left unmatched: 9. This CDR3 is built from 13 residues. CDR1 DFQATT and CDR2 SNEGSKA come from the germline V gene (reference sequence). CDR3 in DNA: TGCAGTTCAAAGACTAGCGGACAGTACGAGCAGTACTTC. This gives the protein CSSKTSGQYEQYF.

This clonotype qualifies as medium-sized. J is TRBJ2-3 and V is TRBV10-3; 7 nucleotides align to TRBD2. With 7 bases clipped from V and 5 bases from J, the junction kept 3 bases outside the gene matches. Germline CDR1 and CDR2: ENHRY and SYGVKD. The CDR3 contains 12 residues. The CDR3 reads CAINGGGDTQYF. CDR3 nucleotides: TGTGCCATCAACGGCGGGGGAGATACGCAGTATTTT.

Many counts were recorded for this clonotype. The chain combines TRBV20-1 with TRBJ2-7, with 9 positions matching TRBD1. CDR1 and CDR2 from the germline V gene are DFQATT and SNEGSKA (reference sequence). V lost 6 bases, J lost 0 bases, and 9 bases stayed unmatched. The CDR3 loop spans 15 amino acids. The DNA for the CDR3 is TGCAGTGCCTGGGACAGGGTCTCAACCTCCTACGAGCAGTACTTC. This sequence encodes CSAWDRVSTSYEQYF.

This clonotype was seen at least ten times. The chain is built from TRBV9 and TRBJ2-2, with a possible D match to TRBD2 (6 bases). Germline CDR1 and CDR2: SGDLS and YYNGEE. V shed 0 bases and J shed 6 bases, with 6 bases lying between them. CDR3 length: 13 residues. CDR3 sequence (DNA): TGTGCCAGCAGCGTAGGGGGGGCCGGGGAGCTGTTTTTT. This sequence encodes CASSVGGAGELFF.